This T cell receptor (beta chain) was found in a study of T cell repertoires in cytomegalovirus infection. TCRdb recomputed calls from the reads with MiXCR, one row per CDR3 protein. The table includes under 850,000 distinct CDR3 sequences, approximately 33% detected once. Concerning this clonotype itself: Its antigen is unknown.

There are 17 residues in the CDR3. Germline V gene lookup returns CDR1 SNHLY and CDR2 FYNNEI. With 4 bases removed from V and 3 bases from J, the gap between germline ends came to 21 bases. The source is a human donor in good health (CMV status not recorded). Some clones in this sample may be carry-over from other donors' samples. This specimen was cultured PBMCs, taken from culture after CMV antigen stimulation. The chain recombines TRBV2 with TRBJ1-1; tentatively, D is TRBD1 (6 bases). The CDR3 reads CASSGAPLQGGDTEAFF. CDR3 DNA sequence: TGTGCCAGCAGTGGGGCACCATTACAGGGAGGGGACACTGAAGCTTTCTTT.